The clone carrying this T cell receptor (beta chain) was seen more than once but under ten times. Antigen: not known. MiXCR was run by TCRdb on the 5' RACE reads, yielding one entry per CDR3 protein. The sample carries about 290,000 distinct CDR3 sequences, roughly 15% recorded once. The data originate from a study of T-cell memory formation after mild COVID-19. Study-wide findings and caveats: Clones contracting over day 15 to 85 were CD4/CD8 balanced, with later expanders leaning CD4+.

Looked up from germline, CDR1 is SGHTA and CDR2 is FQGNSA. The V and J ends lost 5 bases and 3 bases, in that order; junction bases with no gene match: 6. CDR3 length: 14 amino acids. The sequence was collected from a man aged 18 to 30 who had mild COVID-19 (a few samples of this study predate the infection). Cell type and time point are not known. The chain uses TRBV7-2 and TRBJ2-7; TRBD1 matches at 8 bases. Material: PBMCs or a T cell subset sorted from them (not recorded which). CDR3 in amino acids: CASSIWTGNYEQYV. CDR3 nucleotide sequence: TGTGCCAGCAGCATTTGGACAGGGAACTACGAGCAGTACGTC.